This T cell receptor (beta chain) was sequenced in a study of shared clonotypes between healthy human individuals. CD45RO-negative CD8 cells positively selected for CCR7 made up the naive population, which excluded terminally differentiated effector memory CD45RA+ cells. The length of the CDR3 is 15 residues. V was trimmed by 2 bases and J by 4 bases, leaving 14 bases between them. CDR1 MNHEY and CDR2 SMNVEV come from the germline V gene (reference sequence). TCRdb's copy holds only in-frame clones and misses some; the assay was immunoSEQ multiplex PCR. This table holds about 2 million clones, about 95% found once.

The receptor was isolated from a man younger than 35 in good health. The gene calls are TRBV27 and TRBJ1-2; TRBD1 might be the D (6 bases). Sequenced input: naive CD8+ T cells sorted from blood. In DNA, the CDR3 is TGTGCCAGCAGTTTAGGTGCAGGGGACCTCTATGGCTACACCTTC. This codes for CASSLGAGDLYGYTF.